Sequencing of this TCR beta chain was carried out in a study of shared clonotypes between healthy human individuals. With regard to this clone: Its antigen is undetermined.

Here immunoSEQ multiplex PCR was the method, and the copy in TCRdb shows in-frame clones only, minus some. Here the sample spans 600,000 to 750,000 clones, 55% to 80% being singletons. Points from the study as a whole: A handful of donors showed sharing of about 5.5% of naive CD4 clonotypes.

Sequenced input: memory CD4+ T cells sorted from blood. Stated subset: CD45RA-negative fraction. This TCR came from a woman aged 25 to 39 in good health.

The CDR3 nucleotides read TGCGCCAGCAGCCAAGAGGCAACTAGCGGGCCTTTCGGCGAGCAGTACTTC. It encodes CASSQEATSGPFGEQYF. The rearrangement uses TRBV4-1 and TRBJ2-7, with 9 nucleotides matching TRBD2. The CDR3 is 17 amino acids. Germline-derived CDR1 and CDR2 are MGHRA and YSYEKL. Losses at the gene ends were 0 bases for V and 6 bases for J; bases not matched to a gene: 12.